These 10 T cell receptor beta chains were sequenced from one sample in a study of long-term antiretroviral therapy in people with HIV. A v3.0 immunoSEQ assay was performed at survey level. Profiled with immunoSEQ multiplex PCR; TCRdb holds only in-frame clones, not every one. The sample lists around 19,000 clones; around 92% were seen once. The material sequenced was unsorted PBMCs, taken 4.4 years after starting antiretroviral therapy. The receptors were gathered from a woman aged 45-60 years with HIV.

The V call is TRBV15, the J call TRBJ1-4; D remains ambiguous. V lost 3 bases to trimming and J lost 6 bases, with 11 bases between them. CDR3 size: 14 residues. CDR1 LNHNV and CDR2 YYDKDF come from the germline V gene (reference sequence). This CDR3 is CATSSQGSDEKLFF. CDR3 nucleotide sequence: TGTGCCACCAGCAGTCAAGGGTCGGATGAAAAACTGTTTTTT.

The chain carries TRBV4-3 and TRBJ2-2; unclear D gene. The V gene's germline CDR1 is LGHNA and CDR2 YSLEER. V was pared by 0 bases and J by 3 bases, with 2 bases between. CDR3 length equals 13 residues. The CDR3 sequence is CASSQDYTGELFF. The CDR3 DNA reads TGCGCCAGCAGCCAAGACTACACCGGGGAGCTGTTTTTT.

This clone has just a few counts. The chain couples TRBV11-3 to TRBJ1-5; no clear D. From germline, CDR1 is SGHNT and CDR2 YENEEA. Trimming stripped 1 base from V and 2 bases from J, with 9 bases between. The CDR3 loop spans 15 amino acids. The CDR3 coding sequence is TGTGCCAGCAGCTTAGTAGGGCCTTGCAATCAGCCCCAGCATTTT. It encodes CASSLVGPCNQPQHF.

This chain's CDR3 is CASSESPTTDTQYF. CDR3 DNA: TGTGCCAGCAGTGAATCCCCAACTACAGATACGCAGTATTTT. The rearrangement uses TRBV25-1 and TRBJ2-3, with D hard to call. Trimming pared 1 base from V and 3 bases from J, leaving 8 bases between. CDR1 MGHDK and CDR2 SYGVNS come from the germline V gene. CDR3 length: 14 amino acids.

The chain carries TRBV6-5 and TRBJ1-1; D perhaps matches TRBD1 (5 bases). The CDR3 covers 13 residues. Trimming took 2 bases from V and 6 from J, leaving 10 bases between them. From germline, CDR1 is MNHEY and CDR2 SVGAGI. In DNA form, the CDR3 reads TGTGCCAGCAGTTACGGGGCCGGTGCTGAAGCTTTCTTT. It encodes CASSYGAGAEAFF.

The chain uses TRBV18 and TRBJ2-7; D remains unclear. This CDR3 has 14 amino acids. The germline V gene has CDR1 KGHSH and CDR2 LQKENI. V lost 3 bases and J 1 base, leaving 10 bases between the germline ends. Here the CDR3 reads CASSPGDPSYEQYF. CDR3 sequence (DNA): TGTGCCAGCTCACCTGGGGATCCATCCTACGAGCAGTACTTC.

The chain combines TRBV7-2 with TRBJ2-3, with 10 bases fitting TRBD1. After removal of 3 bases from V and 2 bases from J, the junction contained 8 bases not matched to a gene. Looked up from germline, CDR1 is SGHTA and CDR2 is FQGNSA. The CDR3 loop spans 17 amino acids. This CDR3 is CASSFYRDRGYTDTQYF. Here the CDR3 DNA reads TGTGCCAGCAGCTTTTACCGGGACAGGGGTTACACAGATACGCAGTATTTT.

In this sample, this clone turned up a few times. This chain links TRBV11-2 with TRBJ2-7, with no clear D. The CDR3 has 11 amino acids. Germline V gives CDR1 SGHAT, CDR2 FQNNGV. V was cut by 4 bases and J by 6 bases, with 7 bases left in between. CDR3 protein: CASSYGPEQYF. The CDR3 DNA is TGTGCCAGCAGCTATGGTCCCGAGCAGTACTTC.

The chain recombines TRBV6-5 with TRBJ1-1, with 7 positions matching TRBD1. From germline, CDR1 is MNHEY and CDR2 SVGAGI. Trimming at V came to 1 base and at J to 4 bases, leaving 6 bases not matched to a gene. This CDR3 is 15 amino acids long. In DNA form, the CDR3 reads TGTGCCAGCAGTTACTACTACAGGGGAACCACTGAAGCTTTCTTT. It is translated as CASSYYYRGTTEAFF.

The chain employs TRBV30 and TRBJ2-7; D is unclear. The CDR3 extends over 12 amino acids. V was clipped by 0 bases and J by 1 base, with 4 bases between them. Germline V gives CDR1 GTSNPN, CDR2 SVGIG (reference sequence). The CDR3 nucleotides read TGTGCCTGGAGTGTTTCTTCCTACGAGCAGTACTTC. Its protein is CAWSVSSYEQYF.